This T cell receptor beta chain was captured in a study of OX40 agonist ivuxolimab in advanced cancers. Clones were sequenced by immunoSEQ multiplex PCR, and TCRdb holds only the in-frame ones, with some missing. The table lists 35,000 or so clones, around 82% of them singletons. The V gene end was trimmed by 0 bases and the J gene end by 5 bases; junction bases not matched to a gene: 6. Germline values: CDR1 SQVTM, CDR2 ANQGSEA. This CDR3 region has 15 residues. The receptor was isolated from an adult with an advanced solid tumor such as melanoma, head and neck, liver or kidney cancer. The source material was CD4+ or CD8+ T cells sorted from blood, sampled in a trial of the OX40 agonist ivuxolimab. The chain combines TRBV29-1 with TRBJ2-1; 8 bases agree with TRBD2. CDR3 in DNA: TGCAGCGTTGAAGATTCCGGACTAGCCCACAATGAGCAGTTCTTC. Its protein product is CSVEDSGLAHNEQFF.